These T cell receptor beta chains were read from a single sample in a study of blood T cell repertoires in COVID-19. The method was immunoSEQ multiplex PCR; TCRdb's version includes in-frame clones alone and lacks a portion of them. The table has 170,000 or so clones, approximately 86% seen once. The material sequenced was peripheral blood. The receptors were gathered from a man in his fifties with active or convalescent COVID-19. Both conserved end residues are trimmed from each CDR3. The D gene is left open where the match is weak.

D	J	V	CDR3
TRBD1	TRBJ2-7	TRBV5-4	ASSRSQGVSYEQY
.	TRBJ1-6	TRBV14	ASSQDRHSSPLH
TRBD1	TRBJ1-6	TRBV27	ASSTPGTVNSPLH
TRBD2	TRBJ2-7	TRBV28	ASSSKLAGGPWPY
.	TRBJ1-2	TRBV27	ASSEGYGYT
.	TRBJ1-5	TRBV2	ASSEWQANQPQH
TRBD1	TRBJ2-7	TRBV19	ASSPGTGSTYEQY
.	TRBJ2-2	TRBV28	ASGRISLSNTGELF
.	TRBJ2-3	TRBV14	ASSNDAGITDTQY
.	TRBJ2-7	TRBV14	ASSTLGGPGEQY
TRBD1	TRBJ1-2	TRBV4-1	ASSQGQGLWGYT
.	TRBJ2-7	TRBV7-2	ASSSFYEQY
TRBD1	TRBJ2-5	TRBV28	ASSFIGRTGASQETQY
.	TRBJ2-2	TRBV19	ASNARGFTGELF
TRBD2	TRBJ2-7	TRBV12-3/TRBV12-4	ASASGIQQY
.	TRBJ2-1	TRBV24-1	ATSDFSGSSYNEQF
.	TRBJ2-3	TRBV18	ASSPPQATDTQY
.	TRBJ2-7	TRBV4-2	ASSQDPHSYEQY
.	TRBJ1-2	TRBV28	ASSGLLGAGNHYGYT
TRBD1	TRBJ1-1	TRBV11-1	ASSSRGGQGFTEAF
TRBD2	TRBJ2-7	TRBV10-3	ATGTSGQTYEQY
.	TRBJ1-5	TRBV6-2/TRBV6-3	ASSYHDRFSNQPQH
.	TRBJ1-1	TRBV9	ASSATGLNTEAF
.	TRBJ2-7	TRBV4-3	ASSQQGFGEQY